This TCR beta chain is drawn from a study of cytomegalovirus exposure and HLA in healthy donors. Whole-study results and caveats: Accurate prediction of most subjects' HLA-A and HLA-B alleles from TCR beta sequences was reported.

As for this clone: Its antigen is currently unknown.

60 Vbeta and 13 Jbeta primers were used in PCR. Profiled with immunoSEQ multiplex PCR; TCRdb holds only in-frame clones, not every one. This table holds more than 150,000 clones, 87% found once. V gave up 0 bases and J gave up 4 bases, with 13 bases separating them. Germline CDR1 is MNHNY and CDR2 is SVGAGI (reference sequence). The CDR3 sequence is 16 residues long. Specimen: PBMCs. The chain is built from TRBV6-6 and TRBJ1-3; D is possibly TRBD1 (6 bases). This TCR derives from a girl less than two years old in good health and CMV-seronegative. The CDR3, as DNA: TGTGCCAGCAGTTACTCGAGCGGGGGACAAGGAAACACCATATATTTT. Translated: CASSYSSGGQGNTIYF.